Presented here are 23 T cell receptor beta chains from one specimen sequenced in a study of T cell repertoires in cytomegalovirus infection. TCRdb used MiXCR to reprocess the reads, holding one entry per CDR3 protein. The data contain some 440,000 distinct CDR3 sequences, roughly 30% of them singletons. Sequenced: PBMCs. The origin of the receptors is a human donor in good health (CMV status not recorded). Some clones in this sample may be carry-over from other donors' samples.

The chain combines TRBV11-2 with TRBJ2-1; TRBD2 agrees at 9 bases. This CDR3 comprises 15 residues. CDR1 is SGHAT and CDR2 is FQNNGV in the germline V gene. The V and J ends lost 2 bases and 7 bases, in that order; junction bases with no gene match: 6. The CDR3 sequence: CASSLNGGGGNEQFF. The DNA for the CDR3 is TGTGCCAGCAGCTTAAATGGCGGGGGGGGGAATGAGCAGTTCTTC.

The V and J genes are TRBV6-2 or TRBV6-3 and TRBJ2-1; 8 bases fit TRBD2. The CDR3 extends over 14 amino acids. J was trimmed by 6 bases and V by 2 bases; bases with no gene match: 3. Per the germline V gene, CDR1 is MNHEY and CDR2 is SVGEGT. This CDR3 is CASSYGSGANEQFF. The CDR3 DNA reads TGTGCCAGCAGTTACGGTAGCGGGGCCAATGAGCAGTTCTTC.

Details on this clonotype: A much larger clone is a single base away; this may be a read error. This chain connects TRBV6-1 to TRBJ1-2; 7 bases are shared with TRBD1. The CDR3 spans 15 residues. J gave up 3 bases and V 3 bases, and 7 bases lay outside the gene matches. Germline values: CDR1 MNHNS, CDR2 SASEGT. CDR3 protein: CASSEKGGTYYGYTF. The CDR3 bases are TGTGCCAGCAGTGAGAAAGGGGGCACTTACTATGGCTACACCTTC.

The chain combines TRBV7-2 with TRBJ2-7; the match to TRBD1 covers 7 bases. Germline V gene sequence: CDR1 SGHTA, CDR2 FQGNSA. The V segment lost 0 bases and the J segment 3 bases; nucleotides outside the gene matches: 14. The CDR3 loop spans 18 amino acids. CDR3: CASSLAPAGQVRFYEQYF. In DNA form, the CDR3 reads TGTGCCAGCAGCTTAGCTCCAGCTGGACAGGTACGATTCTACGAGCAGTACTTC.

The chain joins TRBV20-1 to TRBJ2-1; 7 positions match TRBD2. The germline gives CDR1 DFQATT, CDR2 SNEGSKA (reference sequence). The CDR3 has 15 amino acids. V was pared by 5 bases and J by 1 base, with 8 bases of the junction left unmatched. The CDR3 DNA reads TGCAGTGCTCCCCCCGGGGGGTCTTCCTACAATGAGCAGTTCTTC. Translating gives CSAPPGGSSYNEQFF.

This clonotype was observed a few times. The chain recombines TRBV19 with TRBJ1-6; D is uncertain. The CDR3 runs 13 residues. Trimming shortened V by 2 bases and J by 10 bases, and 9 bases separated the two germline ends. The V gene's germline CDR1 is LNHDA and CDR2 SQIVND (reference sequence). The CDR3 nucleotides are TGTGCCAGTAGTATACCCGGTGTGTCACCCCTCCACTTT. Residues: CASSIPGVSPLHF.

This clonotype has ten or more counts. The chain links TRBV7-2 to TRBJ2-7; 9 positions match TRBD2. This CDR3 is built from 15 residues. Trimming removed 2 bases from V and 2 bases from J; junction bases left unmatched: 4. Germline CDR1 reads SGHTA; CDR2 reads FQGNSA. CDR3 region: CASSLQRGVTYEQYF. The CDR3, as DNA: TGTGCCAGCAGCTTACAGCGGGGGGTCACCTACGAGCAGTACTTC.

This chain uses TRBV11-2 with TRBJ1-4; TRBD1 aligns across 8 bases. After removal of 6 bases from V and 7 bases from J, the junction contained 10 bases not matched to a gene. This CDR3 contains 15 residues. From germline, CDR1 is SGHAT and CDR2 FQNNGV. This chain's CDR3 is CASSSAGGWGEKLFF. The CDR3 nucleotides read TGTGCCAGCAGTTCGGCAGGGGGCTGGGGTGAAAAACTGTTTTTT.

This clonotype turned up a few times. This rearrangement joins TRBV6-6 to TRBJ1-6, with D tentatively TRBD1 (6 bases). From germline, CDR1 is MNHNY and CDR2 SVGAGI (reference sequence). This CDR3 is built from 16 residues. V was shortened by 9 bases and J by 0 bases, with 15 bases between the two germline ends. The CDR3, as DNA: TGTGCCAGTATACAGGGCCAGGGCTCCTATAATTCACCCCTCCACTTT. Translated: CASIQGQGSYNSPLHF.

This clonotype was detected a few times. The chain links TRBV27 to TRBJ1-6; D unclear. This CDR3 region has 12 residues. Germline loops: CDR1 MNHEY, CDR2 SMNVEV (reference sequence). V lost 1 base to trimming and J lost 14 bases, with 9 bases between them. CDR3 nucleotide sequence: TGTGCCAGCAGTTTATTTTTGGGCACCCTCCACTTT. Translation gives CASSLFLGTLHF.

This clonotype has more than one count but fewer than ten. V usage is TRBV2 and J usage is TRBJ1-2; a weak D match, TRBD1 (6 bases). The CDR3 extends over 15 amino acids. Germline V gives CDR1 SNHLY, CDR2 FYNNEI. V lost 6 bases and J 5 bases, leaving 19 bases between the germline ends. CDR3 coding DNA: TGTGCCAGCAGGGAGGAACAGGGAGGGAATTATGGCTACACCTTC. Its translation is CASREEQGGNYGYTF.

V usage is TRBV12-3 or TRBV12-4 and J usage is TRBJ1-5; 7 bases are a match to TRBD1. V lost 5 bases and J lost 3; bases outside the gene matches: 7. The CDR3 sequence is 15 residues long. Here the CDR3 reads CASSPSQGVNQPQHF. CDR3 in DNA: TGTGCCAGCAGTCCGAGCCAGGGGGTCAATCAGCCCCAGCATTTT.

The chain joins TRBV7-6 to TRBJ2-1; D gene ambiguous. V was cut by 1 base and J by 0 bases, with 10 bases left in between. CDR1 is SGHVS, CDR2 FNYEAQ, per germline. CDR3 length equals 16 residues. The CDR3 reads CASSLDVWGSYNEQFF. The CDR3 region has the DNA TGTGCCAGCAGCTTAGACGTTTGGGGCTCCTACAATGAGCAGTTCTTC.

In regard to this clonotype: The junction shows a germline mismatch at one end, possibly a read error. Here the CDR3 DNA reads TGTGCCCGCAGTTATATTCCGGGAAATAATTCACCCCTCCACTTT. Its protein product is CARSYIPGNNSPLHF. The chain is built from TRBV6-2 or TRBV6-3 and TRBJ1-6; D is ambiguous. The V gene's germline CDR1 is MNHEY and CDR2 SVGEGT. CDR3 length: 15 residues.

This clonotype was counted between two and nine times. The chain joins TRBV25-1 to TRBJ1-4, with D possibly matching TRBD1 (5 bases). The V gene lost 4 bases and the J gene lost 3 bases, with 9 bases spanning the gap. Germline CDR1 is MGHDK and CDR2 is SYGVNS. There are 14 residues in the CDR3. The CDR3 bases are TGTGCCAGCAGTGTGAGGGGAGCTAATGAAAAACTGTTTTTT. It codes for CASSVRGANEKLFF.

V usage is TRBV10-3 and J usage is TRBJ1-2; no clear D gene. V was clipped by 0 bases and J by 8 bases, with 4 bases between them. The germline gives CDR1 ENHRY, CDR2 SYGVKD. This CDR3 has 11 residues. The CDR3 coding sequence is TGTGCCATCAGTGAGTCCGACGGCTACACCTTC. This translates into CAISESDGYTF.

This clonotype was seen more than once but under ten times. J is TRBJ2-2 and V is TRBV19, with D unclear. The CDR3 is 13 amino acids. The V gene lost 8 bases and the J gene lost 5 bases, with 12 bases spanning the gap. Per the germline V gene, CDR1 is LNHDA and CDR2 is SQIVND (reference sequence). CDR3 in DNA: TGTGCCAGTTTCGTCACAGCGACCGGGGAGCTGTTTTTT. This codes for CASFVTATGELFF.

This chain uses TRBV6-1 with TRBJ2-7; D remains ambiguous. The germline gives CDR1 MNHNS, CDR2 SASEGT. This CDR3 is built from 15 residues. Trimming left V 1 base short and J 6 bases short, with 16 bases between. CDR3 loop: CASSEGLDLPAEQYF. DNA for the CDR3: TGTGCCAGCAGTGAAGGCTTGGACCTGCCCGCCGAGCAGTACTTC.

This clonotype was observed at least ten times. The V call is TRBV15, the J call TRBJ2-5; D may be TRBD2 (5 bases). CDR1 and CDR2 from the germline V gene are LNHNV and YYDKDF (reference sequence). The germline V and J ends were trimmed by 0 bases and 4 bases, with 6 bases remaining between them. This CDR3 comprises 13 residues. CDR3 DNA sequence: TGTGCCACCAGCAGAGATCGGGGAGAGACCCAGTACTTC. It is translated as CATSRDRGETQYF. Together with reference TRBV15 and TRBJ2-5, the CDR3 gives the full variable domain: DAMVIQNPRYQVTQFGKPVTLSCSQTLNHNVMYWYQQKSSQAPKLLFHYYDKDFNNEADTPDNFQSRRPNTSFCFLDIRSPGLGDTAMYLCATSRDRGETQYFGPGTRLLVL.

This clonotype was counted a few times. The chain joins TRBV12-3 or TRBV12-4 to TRBJ2-7; TRBD1 agrees at 8 bases. This CDR3 region has 15 residues. Unmatched junction bases numbered 10, after V lost 6 bases and J lost 3 bases. Written as DNA, the CDR3 is TGTGCCAGCAGCATCGACAGGGGTGCGTTCTACGAGCAGTACTTC. It specifies CASSIDRGAFYEQYF.

This clonotype was observed a handful of times. The J gene is TRBJ1-1, the V gene TRBV5-4; D might be TRBD1 (6 bases). Trimming shortened V by 3 bases and J by 1 base, and 10 bases separated the two germline ends. Germline loops: CDR1 SGHNT, CDR2 YYREEE (reference sequence). CDR3 length: 14 amino acids. The DNA for the CDR3 is TGTGCCAGCAGCTATAAACAGGGGAACACTGAAGCTTTCTTT. It translates to CASSYKQGNTEAFF.

This clonotype has at least ten counts. This chain joins TRBV5-4 and TRBJ2-2; TRBD1 matches at 9 bases. The CDR3 runs 15 residues. The germline CDR1 and CDR2 sequences are SGHNT and YYREEE (reference sequence). The V segment lost 6 bases and the J segment 5 bases; nucleotides outside the gene matches: 8. Here the CDR3 reads CASTGGQGWTGELFF. CDR3 nucleotides: TGTGCCAGCACCGGGGGACAGGGATGGACCGGGGAGCTGTTTTTT.

This CDR3 is CASTGGIGEKLFF. CDR3 DNA sequence: TGTGCCAGCACGGGAGGGATTGGGGAAAAACTGTTTTTT. This chain uses TRBV2 with TRBJ1-4; D unclear. CDR3 length: 13 residues. Germline-derived CDR1 and CDR2 are SNHLY and FYNNEI. Trimming left V 7 bases short and J 8 bases short, with 14 bases between.